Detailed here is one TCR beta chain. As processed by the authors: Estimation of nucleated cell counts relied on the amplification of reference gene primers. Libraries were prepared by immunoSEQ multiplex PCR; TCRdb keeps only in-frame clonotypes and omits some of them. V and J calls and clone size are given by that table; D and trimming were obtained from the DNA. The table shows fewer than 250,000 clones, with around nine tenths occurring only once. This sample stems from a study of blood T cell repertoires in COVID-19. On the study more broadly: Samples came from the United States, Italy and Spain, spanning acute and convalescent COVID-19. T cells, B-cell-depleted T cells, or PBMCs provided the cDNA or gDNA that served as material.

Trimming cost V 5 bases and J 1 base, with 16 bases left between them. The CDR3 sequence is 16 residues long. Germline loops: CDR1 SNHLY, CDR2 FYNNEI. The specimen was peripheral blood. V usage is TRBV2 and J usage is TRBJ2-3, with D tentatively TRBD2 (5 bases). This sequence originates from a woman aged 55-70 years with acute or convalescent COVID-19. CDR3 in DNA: TGTGCCAGCAGTCCGGGGATCACGGCCGGCACAGATACGCAGTATTTT. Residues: CASSPGITAGTDTQYF.